Following are 9 T cell receptor beta chains from one sample sequenced in a study of blood T cell repertoires in COVID-19. Some clones are missing from TCRdb's copy, which holds only in-frame ones; the method was immunoSEQ multiplex PCR. Of 250,000 or so clones listed, about 90% are singletons. The sample taken for sequencing was peripheral blood. Receptors were obtained from a woman aged 55-75 years with COVID-19, enrolled during active disease.

This clone was recorded only once. V usage is TRBV7-9 and J usage is TRBJ1-1; tentatively, D is TRBD1 (6 bases). This CDR3 region has 15 residues. Trimming took off 5 bases at V and 5 bases at J, with 18 bases between the two ends. CDR1 is SEHNR, CDR2 FQNEAQ, per germline (reference sequence). This chain's CDR3 is CASSPTGGLGTEAFF. CDR3 nucleotide sequence: TGTGCCAGCAGCCCCACGGGGGGGCTCGGGACTGAAGCTTTCTTT.

This clone was recorded only once. J is TRBJ2-3 and V is TRBV5-1; a possible D gene is TRBD2 (5 bases). The CDR3 length is 15 residues. Germline CDR1 SGHRS, CDR2 YFSETQ. V was clipped by 0 bases and J by 4 bases, with 12 bases between them. CDR3 in amino acids: CASSLDGIRADTQYF. The CDR3 DNA is TGCGCCAGCAGCTTGGACGGGATAAGGGCAGATACGCAGTATTTT.

CDR3 coding DNA: TGTGCCAGCAGCTTATGGGGCAGCTCCTCTGGAAACACCATATATTTT. Protein sequence: CASSLWGSSSGNTIYF. The rearrangement links TRBV7-8 to TRBJ1-3, with D possibly TRBD1 on 5 matching bases. This CDR3 has 16 residues. Looked up from germline, CDR1 is SGHVS and CDR2 is FQNEAQ. Trimming shortened V by 2 bases and J by 0 bases, and 11 bases separated the two germline ends.

The chain recombines TRBV9 with TRBJ2-5; the match to TRBD2 covers 11 bases. The CDR3 has 15 residues. Germline V gene data show CDR1 as SGDLS and CDR2 as YYNGEE. The V segment lost 0 bases and the J segment 9 bases; nucleotides outside the gene matches: 7. CDR3 DNA sequence: TGTGCCAGCAGCGTAGTTAGCGGGGGGGCCTACCCCCAGTACTTC. Its protein is CASSVVSGGAYPQYF.

The rearrangement uses TRBV6-2 or TRBV6-3 and TRBJ1-5, with 7 nucleotides matching TRBD1. CDR3 length: 18 amino acids. Unmatched junction bases numbered 18, after V lost 4 bases and J lost 6 bases. The germline CDR1 and CDR2 sequences are MNHEY and SVGEGT. CDR3 coding DNA: TGTGCCAGCAGTTTGGAGGGGAACAGGGGAGTTAACCGTCAGCCCCAGCATTTT. Amino acid sequence: CASSLEGNRGVNRQPQHF.

CDR3 residues: CATSGAPGTGEAGELFF. CDR3 DNA sequence: TGTGCCACCAGTGGGGCCCCCGGGACAGGGGAGGCCGGGGAGCTGTTTTTT. V usage is TRBV24-1 and J usage is TRBJ2-2, with 10 bases fitting TRBD1. The CDR3 spans 17 residues. The V gene's germline CDR1 is KGHDR and CDR2 SFDVKD. Trimming at V came to 5 bases and at J to 6 bases, leaving 11 bases not matched to a gene.

This clone is a singleton in its sample. This chain uses TRBV18 with TRBJ2-1; 8 bases are shared with TRBD1. The V gene end was trimmed by 6 bases and the J gene end by 0 bases; junction bases not matched to a gene: 4. The CDR3 spans 15 residues. Germline lookup yields CDR1 KGHSH and CDR2 LQKENI. In nucleotides, the CDR3 is TGTGCCAGCTCTAAAGGACAGGGCTCCTACAATGAGCAGTTCTTC. Protein sequence: CASSKGQGSYNEQFF.

As concerns this clone: Compared with germline, one end of the junction differs, possibly owing to a read error. The J gene is TRBJ1-6, the V gene TRBV11-1; possibly TRBD1 for D (6 bases). CDR1 is SGHAT and CDR2 is FQDESV in the germline V gene (reference sequence). The CDR3 contains 16 residues. CDR3 in DNA: TGTGCCAGCAGCATAGCGACCGGGACACTTAATTCACCCCTCCACTTT. Translation: CASSIATGTLNSPLHF.

The chain combines TRBV6-4 with TRBJ1-5; D uncertain. The CDR3 sequence is 16 residues long. Deletions cut 6 bases from V and 0 bases from J, with 15 bases between. The germline V gene has CDR1 MRHNA and CDR2 SNTAGT. CDR3: CASSDVRRYSNQPQHF. As DNA, the CDR3 is TGTGCCAGCAGCGACGTGAGGCGTTATAGCAATCAGCCCCAGCATTTT.